A single sample is the source of the 3 T cell receptor beta chains below, sequenced in a study of cytomegalovirus exposure and HLA in healthy donors. The PCR had 60 Vbeta and 13 Jbeta primers. The repertoire was sequenced with immunoSEQ multiplex PCR; TCRdb's copy has only in-frame clones and lacks some. Of roughly 190,000 clones in the sample, about four fifths were seen once. The material sequenced was PBMCs. All receptors derive from a woman aged 45-60 years in good health and CMV-seropositive.

Here the CDR3 DNA reads TGTGCCAGCAGTTACTTCGACAGGGGGCAAGGAAACACCATATATTTT. Protein: CASSYFDRGQGNTIYF. The chain joins TRBV6-5 to TRBJ1-3; 10 bases match TRBD1. CDR3 length: 16 residues. Germline CDR1 and CDR2: MNHEY and SVGAGI. The V gene end was trimmed by 1 base and the J gene end by 4 bases; junction bases not matched to a gene: 4.

V and J are TRBV5-4 and TRBJ2-1; 12 bases map to TRBD1. Germline lookup yields CDR1 SGHNT and CDR2 YYREEE (reference sequence). After removal of 4 bases from V and 1 base from J, the junction contained 3 bases not matched to a gene. The CDR3 length is 16 residues. The CDR3 sequence: CASSKGQGASYNEQFF. In nucleotides, the CDR3 is TGTGCCAGCAGCAAGGGACAGGGGGCTTCCTACAATGAGCAGTTCTTC.

V is TRBV5-5 and J is TRBJ2-7; 9 bases agree with TRBD1. The germline gives CDR1 SGHKS, CDR2 YYEKEE (reference sequence). The CDR3 consists of 15 residues. Trimming at V came to 1 base and at J to 2 bases, leaving 4 bases not matched to a gene. CDR3 nucleotides: TGTGCCAGCAGCTTGAGACAGGGGGGCCCCTACGAGCAGTACTTC. Translated: CASSLRQGGPYEQYF.